The clone carrying this T cell receptor beta chain was observed a handful of times. Its antigen is currently unknown. The sample comes from a study of Ad26.COV2.S vaccination and SARS-CoV-2 variants. About the study: The vaccine Ad26.COV2.S was put into the muscle once, or twice with 56 days between.

Treatment given: some 20 received Ad26.COV2.S at low or high dose, single or two shots; 5 received placebo; per-sample allocation not given. It was on day 63 after the first vaccine or placebo injection that samples were taken. An adult aged 18-55 years in Boston served as the donor. Trimming shortened V by 5 bases and J by 1 base, and 8 bases separated the two germline ends. CDR1 MNHNS and CDR2 SASEGT come from the germline V gene. The CDR3 is 13 amino acids. Study results and caveats: The analyses of TCR breadth and depth may have understated the size of total T cell responses. While placebo recipients had lower spike-specific TCR breadth, vaccine recipients had more.

Method: immunoSEQ multiplex PCR; TCRdb's copy keeps in-frame clones and lacks some. The sample includes hundreds of thousands of clones, 80% to 90% of them seen just once. This sequence originates from a person between 18 and 59 years old who received the Ad26.COV2.S COVID-19 vaccine or a placebo. V and J are TRBV6-1 and TRBJ1-1; D call uncertain. Sequencing was performed on peripheral blood, taken in a trial of Ad26.COV2.S vaccine versus placebo. The CDR3 loop is CASSPSENTEAFF. The CDR3 coding sequence is TGTGCCAGCAGTCCATCAGAGAACACTGAAGCTTTCTTT.